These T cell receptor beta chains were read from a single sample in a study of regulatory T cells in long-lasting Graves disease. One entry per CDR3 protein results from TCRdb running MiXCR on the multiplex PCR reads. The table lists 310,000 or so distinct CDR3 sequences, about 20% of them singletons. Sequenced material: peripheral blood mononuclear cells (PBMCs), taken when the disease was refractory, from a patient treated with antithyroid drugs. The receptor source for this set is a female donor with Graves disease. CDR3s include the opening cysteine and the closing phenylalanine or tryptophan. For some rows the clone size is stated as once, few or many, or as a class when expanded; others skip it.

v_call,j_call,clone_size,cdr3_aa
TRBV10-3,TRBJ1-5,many,CAISPDHSNQPQHF
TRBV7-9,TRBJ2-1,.,CASSPQGVNEQFF
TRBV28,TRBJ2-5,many,CASSIRETQYF
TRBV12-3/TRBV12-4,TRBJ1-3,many,CASSLKGQGSSGNTIYF
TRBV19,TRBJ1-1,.,CASSIASSPNTEAFF
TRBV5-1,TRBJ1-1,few,CASSLAGVQGDTEAFF
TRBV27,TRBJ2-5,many,CASSTWTDETQYF
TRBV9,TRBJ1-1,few,CASSVGRTLNTEAFF
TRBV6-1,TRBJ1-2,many,CASSESFQQSFPGYTF
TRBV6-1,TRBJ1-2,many,CASSITGDYGYTF
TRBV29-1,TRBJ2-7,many,CSALSEAPYEQYF
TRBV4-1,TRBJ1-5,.,CASSRYDYSGTGGNQPQHF
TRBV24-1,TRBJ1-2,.,CATSDLDGWGYTF
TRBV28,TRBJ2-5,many,CASSPIAGTQYF
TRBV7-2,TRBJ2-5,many,CASSHRGSGGETQYF
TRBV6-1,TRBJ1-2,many,CASSVQGTYGYTF
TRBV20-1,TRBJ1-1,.,CSASRGLTEAFF
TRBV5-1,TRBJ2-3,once,CASSLGEGWGTDTQYF
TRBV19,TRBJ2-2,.,CATQGQRGKTGELFF
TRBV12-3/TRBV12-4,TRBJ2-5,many,CASRFTGDGETQYF
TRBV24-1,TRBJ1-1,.,CATSDSGTANTEAFF
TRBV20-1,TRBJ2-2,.,CSASTANTGELFF
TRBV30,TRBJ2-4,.,CAGDRGLGKNIQYF
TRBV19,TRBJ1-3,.,CASSIAVDSGNTIYF
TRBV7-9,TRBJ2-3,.,CASSPPIARLTDTQYF
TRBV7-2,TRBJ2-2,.,CASRPDGVTGELFF
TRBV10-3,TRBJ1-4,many,CAISGQGRAGEKLFF
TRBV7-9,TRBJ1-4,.,CASSLGASSEKLFF
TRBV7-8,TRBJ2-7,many,CASSRPKGGGHEQYF
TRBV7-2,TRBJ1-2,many,CASSLVQWDGYTF
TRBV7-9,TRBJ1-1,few,CASSLSAMNTEAFF
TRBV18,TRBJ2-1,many,CASSRGQAVDEQFF
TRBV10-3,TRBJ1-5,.,CAISPTDIPGKQPQHF
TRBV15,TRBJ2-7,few,CATSRDGRRPLEQYF
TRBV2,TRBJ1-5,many,CASRGGTTNQPQHF
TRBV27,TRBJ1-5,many,CASSRDSANQPQHF
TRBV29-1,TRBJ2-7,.,CSVRTGSDEQYF
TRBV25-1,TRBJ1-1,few,CATPRDHTEAFF
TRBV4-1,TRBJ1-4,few,CASRRVGQVEEKLFF
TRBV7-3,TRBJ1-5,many,CASSRGKGQPQHF
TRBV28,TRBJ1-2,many,CASDSAVRAGYTF
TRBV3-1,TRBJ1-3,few,CASSQGGGAGNTIYF
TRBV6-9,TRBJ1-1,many,CASSWGWNEAFF
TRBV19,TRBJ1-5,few,CASSIVETISNQPQHF
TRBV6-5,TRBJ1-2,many,CASSYSMNRAYGYTF
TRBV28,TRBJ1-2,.,CASSPPGVNGYTF
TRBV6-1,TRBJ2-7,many,CASSTTGVEQYF
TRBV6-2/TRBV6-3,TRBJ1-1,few,CASNDRGKNTEAFF
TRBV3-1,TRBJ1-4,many,CASSRDSRPATNEKLFF
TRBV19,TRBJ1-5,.,CASSIVGVSNQPQRF
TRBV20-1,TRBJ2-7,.,CSARGWQGTGEQYF
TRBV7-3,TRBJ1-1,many,CASSLTGRSNTEAFF
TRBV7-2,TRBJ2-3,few,CASSAPSGRRYTQYF